This TCR beta chain emerged from a study of early T cells in non-severe SARS-CoV-2 infection. TCRdb re-derived calls from the 5' RACE reads in MiXCR, one entry per CDR3 protein. The data hold roughly 53,000 distinct CDR3 sequences, with around 8.6% observed a single time. Trimming took 3 bases from V and 0 from J, leaving 6 bases between them. Germline V gives CDR1 MGHRA, CDR2 YSYEKL. This CDR3 is 13 amino acids long. The clonotype was recovered from an adult who was a healthcare worker with PCR-confirmed SARS-CoV-2 infection or an uninfected control (not recorded which). The material was whole blood, obtained at baseline. The V and J genes are TRBV4-1 and TRBJ2-7, with unresolved D. Here the CDR3 reads CASSQGHSYEQYF. In nucleotides, the CDR3 is TGCGCCAGCAGCCAGGGTCACTCCTACGAGCAGTACTTC.